This T cell receptor (beta chain) was found in a study of vaccination and CD4 T cells after COVID-19. In the study overall: Stimulation used overlapping spike peptides from SARS-CoV-2, HCoV-NL63, HCoV-OC43 and HCoV-229E.

Points on this clonotype: The antigen is unknown.

The sample's treatment: approximately 9-day PBMC culture with coronavirus spike peptide pools or control peptides (ViraFEST assay). Each of days 3 and 7 saw half the medium replaced by fresh IL-2 medium. Oncomine TCR Beta short-read sequencing was applied to DNA from cultured CD4+ T cells. From the PCR reads, TCRdb called clonotypes with MiXCR, one entry per CDR3 protein. The profile shows about 14,000 distinct CDR3 sequences, around two fifths of them singletons. This TCR derives from a human donor with COVID-19. The sample was cultured CD4+ T cells from blood.

Here the CDR3 reads CASSLRELGETQYF. CDR3 DNA: TGTGCCAGCAGCCTCAGGGAATTGGGAGAGACCCAGTACTTC. J is TRBJ2-7 and V is TRBV7-2; D is perhaps TRBD1 (5 bases). The end of the DNA fits TRBJ2-5 better, so the J call may be wrong. Germline values: CDR1 SGHTA, CDR2 FQGNSA. This CDR3 is 14 amino acids long.